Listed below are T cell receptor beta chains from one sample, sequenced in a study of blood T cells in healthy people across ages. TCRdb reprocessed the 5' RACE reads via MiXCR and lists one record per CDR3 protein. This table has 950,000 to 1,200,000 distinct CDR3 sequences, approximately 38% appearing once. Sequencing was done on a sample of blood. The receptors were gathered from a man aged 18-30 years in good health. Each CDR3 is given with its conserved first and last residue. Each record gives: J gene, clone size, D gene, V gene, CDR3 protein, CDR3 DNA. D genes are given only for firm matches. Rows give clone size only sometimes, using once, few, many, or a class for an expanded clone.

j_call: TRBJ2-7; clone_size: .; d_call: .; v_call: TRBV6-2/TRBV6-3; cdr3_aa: CASSPRRGSDNEQYF; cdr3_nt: TGTGCCAGCAGCCCCCGGAGAGGGAGTGACAATGAGCAGTACTTC
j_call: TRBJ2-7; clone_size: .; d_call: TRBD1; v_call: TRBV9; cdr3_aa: CASSWGQGARDEQYF; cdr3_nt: TGTGCCAGCAGCTGGGGGCAGGGGGCGAGGGATGAGCAGTACTTC
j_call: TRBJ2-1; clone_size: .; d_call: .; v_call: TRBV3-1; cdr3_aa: CASSPAEYNEQFF; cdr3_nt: TGTGCCAGCAGCCCCGCAGAGTACAATGAGCAGTTCTTC
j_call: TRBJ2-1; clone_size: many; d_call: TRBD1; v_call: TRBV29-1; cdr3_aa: CKGQVGGQQFF; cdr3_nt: TGCAAGGGACAGGTGGGGGGTCAGCAGTTCTTC
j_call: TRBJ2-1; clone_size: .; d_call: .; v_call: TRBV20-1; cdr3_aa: CSARDPASPIYNEQFF; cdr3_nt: TGCAGTGCTAGAGATCCCGCAAGCCCGATCTACAATGAGCAGTTCTTC
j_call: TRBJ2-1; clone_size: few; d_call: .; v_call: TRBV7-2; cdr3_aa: CASSFSGQPLNEQFF; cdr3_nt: TGTGCCAGCAGCTTCTCTGGACAGCCTCTCAATGAGCAGTTCTTC
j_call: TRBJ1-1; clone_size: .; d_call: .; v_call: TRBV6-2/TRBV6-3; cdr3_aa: CATHWGGTPNTEAFF; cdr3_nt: TGTGCCACCCACTGGGGGGGCACCCCAAACACTGAAGCTTTCTTT
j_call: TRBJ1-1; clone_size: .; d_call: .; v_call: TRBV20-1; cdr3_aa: CSARDRENSWGAFF; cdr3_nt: TGCAGTGCTAGAGATCGTGAGAATAGTTGGGGAGCTTTCTTT
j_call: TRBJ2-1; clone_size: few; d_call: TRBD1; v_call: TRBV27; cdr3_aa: CASVGQGFTDEQFF; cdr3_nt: TGTGCCAGTGTGGGACAGGGTTTTACTGATGAGCAGTTCTTC
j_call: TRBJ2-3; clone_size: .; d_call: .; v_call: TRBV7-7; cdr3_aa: CASSFDRDDTQYF; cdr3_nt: TGTGCTAGCAGCTTCGACAGAGATGATACGCAGTATTTT
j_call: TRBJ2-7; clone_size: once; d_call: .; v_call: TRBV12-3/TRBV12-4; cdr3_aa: CASSFFGSTYEQYF; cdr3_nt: TGTGCCAGCAGTTTTTTTGGCAGCACCTACGAGCAGTACTTC
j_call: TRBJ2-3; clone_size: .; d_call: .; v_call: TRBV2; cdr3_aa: CVSSFIRDAQYF; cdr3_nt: TGTGTCAGCAGCTTTATCCGGGACGCGCAGTATTTT
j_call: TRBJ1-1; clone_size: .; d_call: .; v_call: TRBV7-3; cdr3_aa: CASSSLGTPVNEAFF; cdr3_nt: TGTGCCAGCAGCTCCCTTGGGACACCGGTGAATGAAGCTTTCTTT
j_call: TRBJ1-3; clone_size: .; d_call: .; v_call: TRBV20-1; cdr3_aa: CSAPLPGRLSGNTIYF; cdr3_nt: TGCAGTGCGCCCTTGCCCGGTCGGCTCTCTGGAAACACCATATATTTT
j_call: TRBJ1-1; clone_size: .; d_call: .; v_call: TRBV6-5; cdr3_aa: CASSYSVQGNTEAFF; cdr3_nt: TGTGCCAGCAGTTACTCTGTTCAGGGCAACACTGAAGCTTTCTTT
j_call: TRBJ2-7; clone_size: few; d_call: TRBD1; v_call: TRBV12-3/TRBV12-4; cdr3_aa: CGSRGTGSFEQYF; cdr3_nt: TGTGGAAGTAGGGGGACAGGGTCCTTCGAGCAGTACTTC
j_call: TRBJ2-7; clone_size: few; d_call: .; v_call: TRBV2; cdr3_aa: CASRPGHSSSYEQYF; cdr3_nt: TGTGCCAGCAGGCCGGGACACTCGAGCTCCTACGAGCAGTACTTC
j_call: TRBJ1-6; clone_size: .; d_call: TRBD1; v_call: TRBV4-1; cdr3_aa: CASSQGQGADSYNSPLHF; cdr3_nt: TGCGCCAGCAGCCAGGGACAGGGAGCTGACTCCTATAATTCACCCCTCCACTTT
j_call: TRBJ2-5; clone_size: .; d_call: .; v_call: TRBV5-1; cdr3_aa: CASSLVGETETQYF; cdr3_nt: TGCGCCAGCAGCTTGGTAGGCGAAACGGAGACCCAGTACTTC
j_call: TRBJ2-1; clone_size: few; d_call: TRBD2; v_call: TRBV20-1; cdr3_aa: CSARDPGGLYNEQFF; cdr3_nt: TGCAGTGCTAGAGATCCGGGGGGGCTCTACAATGAGCAGTTCTTC
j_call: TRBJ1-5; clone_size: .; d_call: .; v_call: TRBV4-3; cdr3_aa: CASSQERVAENNQPQHF; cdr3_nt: TGCGCCAGCAGCCAAGAGAGAGTTGCAGAGAACAATCAGCCCCAGCATTTT
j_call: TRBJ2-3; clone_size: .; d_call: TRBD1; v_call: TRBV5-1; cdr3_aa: CASSYEDRGEGTQYF; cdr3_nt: TGCGCCAGCAGCTATGAAGACAGGGGAGAGGGTACGCAGTATTTT
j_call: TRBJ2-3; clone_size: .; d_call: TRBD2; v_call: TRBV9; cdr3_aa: CASSAPGLAGGTDTQYF; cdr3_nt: TGTGCCAGCAGCGCCCCAGGACTAGCGGGGGGCACAGATACGCAGTATTTT
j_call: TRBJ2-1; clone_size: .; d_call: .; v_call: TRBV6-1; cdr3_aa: CASSEGWGMRQFF; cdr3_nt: TGTGCCAGCAGTGAGGGATGGGGGATGAGGCAGTTCTTC
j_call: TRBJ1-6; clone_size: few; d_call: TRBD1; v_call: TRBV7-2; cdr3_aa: CASSPTGGRYNSPLHF; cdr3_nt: TGTGCCAGCAGCCCGACAGGGGGCAGGTATAATTCACCCCTCCACTTT
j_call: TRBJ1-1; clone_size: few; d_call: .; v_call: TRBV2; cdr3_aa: CASREGPGAEAFF; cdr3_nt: TGTGCCAGCAGGGAAGGGCCCGGGGCTGAAGCTTTCTTT
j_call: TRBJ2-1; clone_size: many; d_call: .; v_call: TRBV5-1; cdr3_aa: CASSLVGGGSNEQFF; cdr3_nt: TGCGCCAGCAGCTTGGTTGGGGGGGGCTCTAATGAGCAGTTCTTC
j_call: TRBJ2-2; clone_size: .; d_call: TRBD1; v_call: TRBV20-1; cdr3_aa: CSARDLGQGNTGELYF; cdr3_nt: TGCAGTGCTAGAGATCTGGGACAGGGAAACACCGGGGAGCTGTATTTT
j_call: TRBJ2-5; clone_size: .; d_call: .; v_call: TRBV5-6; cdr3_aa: CASSRSDLRSSRETQYF; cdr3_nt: TGTGCCAGCAGCAGATCGGACCTCAGATCGAGCAGAGAGACCCAGTACTTC
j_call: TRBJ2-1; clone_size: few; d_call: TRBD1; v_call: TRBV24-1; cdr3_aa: CATSDHRGLNEQFF; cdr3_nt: TGTGCCACCAGTGATCACAGGGGTTTGAATGAGCAGTTCTTC
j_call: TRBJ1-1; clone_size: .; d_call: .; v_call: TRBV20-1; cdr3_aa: CSATPWGPNTEAFF; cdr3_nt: TGCAGTGCTACCCCCTGGGGGCCTAACACTGAAGCTTTCTTT
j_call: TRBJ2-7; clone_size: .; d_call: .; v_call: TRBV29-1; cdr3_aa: CSVGRGTYEQYF; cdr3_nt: TGCAGCGTTGGACGGGGAACCTACGAGCAGTACTTC
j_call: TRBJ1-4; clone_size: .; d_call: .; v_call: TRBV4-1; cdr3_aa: CASSQDPGDGEKLFF; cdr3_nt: TGCGCCAGCAGCCAAGACCCAGGGGATGGAGAAAAACTGTTTTTT
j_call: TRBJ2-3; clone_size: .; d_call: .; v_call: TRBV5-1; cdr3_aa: CASSLEQGLSTDTQYF; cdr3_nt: TGCGCCAGCAGCTTGGAGCAGGGTCTTAGCACAGATACGCAGTATTTT
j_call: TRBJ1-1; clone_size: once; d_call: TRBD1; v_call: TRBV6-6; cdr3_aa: CASSSDRGLSNLKTFF; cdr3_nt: TGTGCCAGCAGTTCGGACAGGGGGCTCTCCAATCTGAAAACTTTCTTT
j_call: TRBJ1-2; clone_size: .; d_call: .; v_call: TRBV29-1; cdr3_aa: CSVAAKGSGYTF; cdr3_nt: TGCAGCGTTGCAGCCAAGGGAAGCGGCTACACCTTC
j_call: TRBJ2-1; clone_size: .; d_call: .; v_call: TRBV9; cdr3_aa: CASSVEWPAGEQFF; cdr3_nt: TGTGCCAGCAGCGTAGAGTGGCCCGCTGGAGAGCAGTTCTTC
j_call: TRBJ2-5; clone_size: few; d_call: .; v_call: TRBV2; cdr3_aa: CASSEYLGRLQETQYF; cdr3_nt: TGTGCCAGCAGTGAATACTTGGGACGGCTACAAGAGACCCAGTACTTC
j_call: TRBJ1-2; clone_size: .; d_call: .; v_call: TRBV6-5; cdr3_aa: CAGSRQVADYGYTF; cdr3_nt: TGTGCCGGCAGCCGACAGGTAGCGGACTATGGCTACACCTTC
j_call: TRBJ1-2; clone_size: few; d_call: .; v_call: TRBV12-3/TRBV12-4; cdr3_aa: CASTYRLNYGYTF; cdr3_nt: TGTGCCAGCACCTACAGGTTAAACTATGGCTACACCTTC
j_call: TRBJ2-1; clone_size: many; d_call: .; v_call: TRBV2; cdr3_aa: CASTGTSRQDEQFF; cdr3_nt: TGTGCCAGCACAGGAACTAGCAGGCAGGATGAGCAGTTCTTC
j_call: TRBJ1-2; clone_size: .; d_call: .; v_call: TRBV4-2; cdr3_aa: CASGRESAQGNYGYTF; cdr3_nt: TGTGCCAGCGGCCGCGAGAGCGCTCAGGGGAACTATGGCTACACCTTC
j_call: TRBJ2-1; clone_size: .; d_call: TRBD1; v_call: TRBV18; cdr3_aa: CASSPRQGMGEQFF; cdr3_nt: TGTGCCAGCTCACCAAGACAGGGCATGGGTGAGCAGTTCTTC
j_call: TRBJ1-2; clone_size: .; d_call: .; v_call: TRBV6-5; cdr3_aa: CATKDSLDDRTF; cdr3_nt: TGTGCCACCAAAGACTCCCTGGATGATAGAACCTTC
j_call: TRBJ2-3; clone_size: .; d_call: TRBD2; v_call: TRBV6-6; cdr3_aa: CASSTSPGLAAGDTQYF; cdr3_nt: TGTGCCAGCAGTACTTCACCGGGACTAGCGGCCGGGGATACGCAGTATTTT
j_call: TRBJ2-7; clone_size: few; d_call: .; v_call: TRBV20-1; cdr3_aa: CSASATLSYEQYF; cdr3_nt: TGCAGTGCTAGCGCCACTCTATCCTACGAGCAGTACTTC
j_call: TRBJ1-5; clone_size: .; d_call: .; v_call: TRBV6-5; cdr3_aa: CASSYSISMAQHF; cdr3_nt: TGTGCCAGCAGTTACTCGATCTCTATGGCCCAGCATTTT
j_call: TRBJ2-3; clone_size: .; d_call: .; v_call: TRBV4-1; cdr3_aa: CASSQAPVDTQYF; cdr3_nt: TGCGCCAGCAGCCAAGCCCCGGTCGATACGCAGTATTTT
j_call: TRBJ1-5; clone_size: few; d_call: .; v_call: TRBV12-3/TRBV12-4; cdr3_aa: CASCPIGPADSNQPQHF; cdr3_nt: TGTGCCAGCTGCCCTATAGGCCCCGCGGATAGCAATCAGCCCCAGCATTTT